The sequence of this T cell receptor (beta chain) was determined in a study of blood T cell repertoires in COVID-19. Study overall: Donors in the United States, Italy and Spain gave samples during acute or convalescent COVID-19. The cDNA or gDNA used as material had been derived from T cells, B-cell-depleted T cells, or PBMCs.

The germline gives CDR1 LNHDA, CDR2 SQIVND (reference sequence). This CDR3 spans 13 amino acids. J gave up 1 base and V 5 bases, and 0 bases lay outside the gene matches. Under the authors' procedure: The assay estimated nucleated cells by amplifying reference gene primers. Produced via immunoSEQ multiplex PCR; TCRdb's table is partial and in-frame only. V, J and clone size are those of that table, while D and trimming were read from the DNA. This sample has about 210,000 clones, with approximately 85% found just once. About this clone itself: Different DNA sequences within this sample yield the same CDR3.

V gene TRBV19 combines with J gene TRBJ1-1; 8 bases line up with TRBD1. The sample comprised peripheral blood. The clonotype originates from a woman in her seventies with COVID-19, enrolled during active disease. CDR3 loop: CASSGQGNTEAFF. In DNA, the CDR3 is TGTGCCAGTAGTGGACAGGGGAACACTGAAGCTTTCTTT.